This is a list of T cell receptor beta chains from one sample in a study of T cell changes during pregnancy in multiple sclerosis. Assay used: immunoSEQ multiplex PCR; TCRdb lists only in-frame clones, some missing. The sample includes about 120,000 clones, about 94% of them seen just once. The sample consisted of peripheral blood, taken before pregnancy. The receptor set was obtained from a female donor with multiple sclerosis, enrolled in a pregnancy study. The CDR3 runs from the conserved cysteine through the conserved F or W. The D gene is left open where the match is weak. Part of the rows lack a size; the others show once, few, many or a class for expanded clones.

cdr3_aa cdr3_nt v_call d_call clone_size j_call
CASWTGGKAYNEQFF TGTGCCAGCTGGACAGGGGGCAAAGCCTACAATGAGCAGTTCTTC TRBV27 TRBD1 - TRBJ2-1
CASSLAAQGTSDTQYF TGCGCCAGCAGCTTGGCCGCACAGGGGACATCAGATACGCAGTATTTT TRBV5-1 TRBD1 - TRBJ2-3
CASSYSRGREETQYF TGTGCCAGCAGTTACTCGAGAGGCAGGGAAGAGACCCAGTACTTC TRBV6-5 - - TRBJ2-5
CASSLQINTEAFF TGTGCCAGCAGCTTACAGATCAACACTGAAGCTTTCTTT TRBV5-4 - - TRBJ1-1
CASRGAGGTDTQYF TGTGCCAGCAGAGGAGCTGGAGGGACAGATACGCAGTATTTT TRBV6-5 - - TRBJ2-3
CASSLLTGGNTGELFF TGCGCCAGCAGCTTACTCACAGGGGGGAACACCGGGGAGCTGTTTTTT TRBV5-1 TRBD1 - TRBJ2-2
CASSLSPDRKGAGELFF TGTGCCAGCAGCTTAAGTCCGGACAGGAAGGGCGCCGGGGAGCTGTTTTTT TRBV7-9 TRBD1 - TRBJ2-2
CASGTVLGSGANVLTF TGTGCCAGCGGGACAGTCTTAGGCTCTGGGGCCAACGTCCTGACTTTC TRBV2 TRBD1 - TRBJ2-6
CASSERRSNTGELFF TGTGCCAGCAGTGAACGTCGGTCGAACACCGGGGAGCTGTTTTTT TRBV2 - - TRBJ2-2
CASSYDSSTDTQYF TGTGCCAGCAGTTACGACAGTAGCACAGATACGCAGTATTTT TRBV6-5 - - TRBJ2-3
CSVGGLAGGHSYEQYF TGCAGCGTTGGTGGACTAGCGGGAGGACACTCCTACGAGCAGTACTTC TRBV29-1 TRBD2 - TRBJ2-7
CASSSDRGKRETQYF TGTGCCAGCAGTTCGGACAGGGGTAAGAGGGAGACCCAGTACTTC TRBV5-6 TRBD1 - TRBJ2-5
CASSRSSGRESSYEQYF TGTGCCAGTAGTAGGTCTAGCGGGAGGGAGTCCTCCTACGAGCAGTACTTC TRBV19 TRBD2 - TRBJ2-7
CASSLNLRQPSETQYF TGCGCCAGCAGCTTGAACCTCAGGCAACCGTCAGAGACCCAGTACTTC TRBV5-1 - - TRBJ2-5
CASSTTGAGTEAFF TGTGCCAGTAGTACGACAGGGGCAGGGACTGAAGCTTTCTTT TRBV19 TRBD1 - TRBJ1-1
CAWSPFGETQYF TGTGCCTGGAGCCCCTTCGGGGAGACCCAGTACTTC TRBV30 - - TRBJ2-5
CASSPPDRGPRDTQYF TGTGCCAGCAGCCCTCCCGACAGGGGGCCCAGAGATACGCAGTATTTT TRBV13 TRBD1 - TRBJ2-3
CASSHQPGADRTDTQYF TGCGCCAGCAGCCACCAGCCTGGGGCGGACCGCACAGATACGCAGTATTTT TRBV5-1 - - TRBJ2-3
CASSQGGTGEEKLFF TGTGCCAGCAGCCAAGGCGGGACAGGGGAAGAAAAACTGTTTTTT TRBV4-2 TRBD1 - TRBJ1-4
CASSWKGADSYEQYF TGCGCCAGCAGCTGGAAGGGAGCCGATTCCTACGAGCAGTACTTC TRBV5-1 - - TRBJ2-7
CASSPAGWATQYF TGTGCCAGCAGCCCAGCGGGGTGGGCAACGCAGTATTTT TRBV7-2 TRBD2 - TRBJ2-3
CASKETGDEAFF TGTGCCAGCAAGGAGACAGGGGATGAGGCTTTCTTT TRBV7-9 TRBD1 - TRBJ1-1
CASSLGQDRHF TGCGCCAGCAGCTTAGGACAGGATAGGCATTTT TRBV5-8 TRBD1 - TRBJ1-5
CASSLDGNSGIQYF TGCGCCAGCAGCTTGGACGGGAACTCAGGCATTCAGTACTTC TRBV5-1 - - TRBJ2-4
CASSPKDRVMNTEAFF TGTGCCAGCAGCCCGAAGGACAGGGTCATGAACACTGAAGCTTTCTTT TRBV7-9 TRBD1 - TRBJ1-1
CASSLDRDQPQHF TGTGCCAGCAGCCTGGACAGGGATCAGCCCCAGCATTTT TRBV6-1 TRBD1 once TRBJ1-5
CASSFGADTQYF TGTGCCAGCAGTTTCGGGGCAGATACGCAGTATTTT TRBV6-5 - - TRBJ2-3
CASSLRGLGETQYF TGTGCCAGCAGTCTCAGGGGGCTGGGGGAGACCCAGTACTTC TRBV28 TRBD1 - TRBJ2-5
CASSQDVLWDRGYEQYF TGCGCCAGCAGCCAAGACGTTCTGTGGGACAGGGGCTACGAGCAGTACTTC TRBV4-1 TRBD1 - TRBJ2-7
CASRGGARQYF TGTGCCAGCAGAGGAGGGGCGAGGCAGTACTTC TRBV2 - - TRBJ2-7
CASSGDRVYGYTF TGTGCCAGCAGCGGGGACAGGGTCTATGGCTACACCTTC TRBV5-6 TRBD1 - TRBJ1-2
CASSFRQGLDTQYF TGCGCCAGCAGCTTCCGACAGGGCCTAGATACGCAGTATTTT TRBV5-1 TRBD1 - TRBJ2-3
CASSLPGLGAFF TGCGCCAGCAGCTTGCCAGGGCTCGGGGCTTTCTTT TRBV5-1 - once TRBJ1-1
CASTDRYNEQFF TGTGCCAGTACGGACAGATACAATGAGCAGTTCTTC TRBV19 - - TRBJ2-1
CASSELGTSGNEQFF TGTGCCAGCAGCGAGCTCGGGACTAGCGGAAATGAGCAGTTCTTC TRBV9 TRBD2 - TRBJ2-1
CASSETPDSVNEQYF TGTGCCAGCAGTGAGACCCCGGACTCAGTGAACGAGCAGTACTTC TRBV2 - - TRBJ2-7
CATSTSGTTRKSAQHF TGTGCCACCAGTACCAGCGGGACAACCCGAAAATCAGCCCAGCATTTT TRBV15 - once TRBJ1-5
CASSLLGEGGERGYTF TGTGCCAGCAGTTTATTGGGGGAGGGAGGGGAGCGTGGCTACACCTTC TRBV27 - - TRBJ1-2
CASSPVRDSEGFRQPQHF TGTGCCAGTAGCCCGGTCCGGGACAGCGAAGGGTTTAGACAGCCCCAGCATTTT TRBV19 TRBD1 - TRBJ1-5
CASSQTGRGNGNQPQHF TGCGCCAGCAGTCAAACGGGGAGGGGGAATGGCAATCAGCCCCAGCATTTT TRBV23-1 - - TRBJ1-5
CAWRERGQGPGGYTF TGTGCCTGGAGGGAAAGGGGTCAAGGCCCTGGTGGCTACACCTTC TRBV30 - - TRBJ1-2
CASSLHLELKSYNEQFF TGTGCCAGCAGCTTACACTTAGAGCTCAAGAGCTACAATGAGCAGTTCTTC TRBV7-9 - - TRBJ2-1
CASSLPGQDYGYTF TGTGCCAGCAGCTTGCCGGGACAGGACTATGGCTACACCTTC TRBV5-8 TRBD1 - TRBJ1-2
CASSQQGPYGYTF TGTGCCAGTAGTCAACAGGGGCCCTATGGCTACACCTTC TRBV19 TRBD1 - TRBJ1-2
CASSLGGQFPYEQYF TGTGCCAGCAGCTTAGGAGGGCAGTTCCCCTACGAGCAGTACTTC TRBV11-2 - once TRBJ2-7
CASSLGLAGTYNEQFF TGTGCCAGCAGCTTAGGACTAGCGGGGACTTACAATGAGCAGTTCTTC TRBV11-2 TRBD2 - TRBJ2-1
CASSQAGLGLQETQYF TGTGCCAGCAGCCAAGCGGGTCTGGGACTACAAGAGACCCAGTACTTC TRBV14 TRBD2 - TRBJ2-5
CATATSPSSYEQYF TGTGCCACCGCCACTAGTCCTAGCTCCTACGAGCAGTACTTC TRBV19 - - TRBJ2-7
CASSFFDRVNTEAFF TGTGCCAGCAGCTTCTTCGACAGGGTCAACACTGAAGCTTTCTTT TRBV5-4 TRBD1 - TRBJ1-1
CASSLGQGLAKNIQYF TGCGCCAGCAGCTTGGGACAGGGTTTAGCCAAAAACATTCAGTACTTC TRBV5-1 TRBD1 - TRBJ2-4
CASSLYTSGRVNEQYF TGTGCCAGCAGTTTGTATACTAGCGGGAGGGTCAACGAGCAGTACTTC TRBV28 TRBD2 once TRBJ2-7
CTSSQDDHGTGAGETQYF TGCACCAGCAGCCAAGACGACCATGGGACAGGGGCGGGTGAGACCCAGTACTTC TRBV1 - - TRBJ2-5
CASSLDSRLADSTDTQYF TGTGCCAGCAGCTTAGATAGCCGACTAGCGGATAGCACAGATACGCAGTATTTT TRBV11-2 TRBD2 once TRBJ2-3
CASSESGGSGYTF TGCGCCAGCAGTGAGTCCGGGGGGAGTGGCTACACCTTC TRBV10-1 - - TRBJ1-2
CAISELTGAGANVLTF TGTGCCATCAGTGAGTTGACAGGGGCCGGGGCCAACGTCCTGACTTTC TRBV10-3 TRBD1 - TRBJ2-6